The sequence of this T cell receptor (beta chain) was determined in a study of blood T cell repertoires in COVID-19. Across the study: The cDNA or gDNA used as material had been derived from T cells, B-cell-depleted T cells, or PBMCs.

The protocol was immunoSEQ multiplex PCR, while the TCRdb copy is restricted to in-frame clones and leaves out a portion. The sample carries over 95,000 clones, about four fifths recorded once. The germline gives CDR1 MNHEY, CDR2 SVGEGT. Trimming took 4 bases from V and 8 from J; bases not matched to a gene: 7. This CDR3 contains 14 residues. This rearrangement joins TRBV6-2 or TRBV6-3 to TRBJ1-1, with 10 bases identical to TRBD1. The sample consisted of peripheral blood. This clonotype originated in a human donor in a cohort sampled during active COVID-19. The DNA of the CDR3 is TGTGCCAGCAGTTCCGCGGGACAGGGGCACGAAGCTTTCTTT. It translates to CASSSAGQGHEAFF.